This T cell receptor beta chain was documented in a study of lymphopenia after photon versus proton radiotherapy. Note on this clone: Its target is not known.

The assay was immunoSEQ multiplex PCR, and TCRdb's table has in-frame clones only and misses some. The sample yields around 64,000 clones, roughly 90% seen once. The study, taken as a whole, reports: Photon-treated patients lost naive T cells and TCR diversity; proton-treated stayed stable. Larger post-nadir TCR diversity loss correlated inversely with survival in deceased patients.

The length of the CDR3 is 14 residues. The V end was cut by 5 bases, the J end by 4 bases, with 12 bases between. Germline assignment: CDR1 MGHDK and CDR2 SYGVNS. The V gene is TRBV25-1, the J gene TRBJ1-5; D is perhaps TRBD1 (5 bases). The sequences come from peripheral blood, collected from a patient treated with photon-based radiotherapy. This clonotype originated in a woman aged 40 to 50 with cholangiocarcinoma. The CDR3 protein is CASSTTGSNQPQHF. The DNA for the CDR3 is TGTGCCAGCAGTACCACAGGTTCAAATCAGCCCCAGCATTTT.